This T cell receptor beta chain was sequenced in a study of regulatory T cells in long-lasting Graves disease. There are a few counts of this clonotype. Germline CDR1 is MNHNS and CDR2 is SASEGT. The ends lost 8 bases at V and 1 base at J; junction bases unmatched: 12. The CDR3 length is 17 residues. Arm-PCR of CDR3 regions and iRepertoire HTBI primers were the basis on which TCR beta libraries were built. Authors' data handling: Across all samples, under 65 TRBV segments and 15 or so TRBJ segments were identified. Each CDR3 protein is one row after TCRdb ran MiXCR on the multiplex PCR reads. V and J calls and clone size were set by TCRdb, not the authors. The sample yields 310,000 or so distinct CDR3 sequences, 20% to 25% seen once. Time point in this sample: persistent/refractory GD, antithyroid drugs over 5 years with positive TRAb. Isolated PBMC RNA provided the starting material for the TCR library.

The rearrangement joins TRBV6-1 to TRBJ2-2, with 8 bases aligning to TRBD1. The source was peripheral blood mononuclear cells (PBMCs), collected when the disease was refractory, from a patient treated with antithyroid drugs. The TCR originated in a female donor with Graves disease. The CDR3, as DNA: TGTGCCAGCCAGACAAACAGGGGGTCCTTGAACACCGGGGAGCTGTTTTTT. Its translation is CASQTNRGSLNTGELFF.